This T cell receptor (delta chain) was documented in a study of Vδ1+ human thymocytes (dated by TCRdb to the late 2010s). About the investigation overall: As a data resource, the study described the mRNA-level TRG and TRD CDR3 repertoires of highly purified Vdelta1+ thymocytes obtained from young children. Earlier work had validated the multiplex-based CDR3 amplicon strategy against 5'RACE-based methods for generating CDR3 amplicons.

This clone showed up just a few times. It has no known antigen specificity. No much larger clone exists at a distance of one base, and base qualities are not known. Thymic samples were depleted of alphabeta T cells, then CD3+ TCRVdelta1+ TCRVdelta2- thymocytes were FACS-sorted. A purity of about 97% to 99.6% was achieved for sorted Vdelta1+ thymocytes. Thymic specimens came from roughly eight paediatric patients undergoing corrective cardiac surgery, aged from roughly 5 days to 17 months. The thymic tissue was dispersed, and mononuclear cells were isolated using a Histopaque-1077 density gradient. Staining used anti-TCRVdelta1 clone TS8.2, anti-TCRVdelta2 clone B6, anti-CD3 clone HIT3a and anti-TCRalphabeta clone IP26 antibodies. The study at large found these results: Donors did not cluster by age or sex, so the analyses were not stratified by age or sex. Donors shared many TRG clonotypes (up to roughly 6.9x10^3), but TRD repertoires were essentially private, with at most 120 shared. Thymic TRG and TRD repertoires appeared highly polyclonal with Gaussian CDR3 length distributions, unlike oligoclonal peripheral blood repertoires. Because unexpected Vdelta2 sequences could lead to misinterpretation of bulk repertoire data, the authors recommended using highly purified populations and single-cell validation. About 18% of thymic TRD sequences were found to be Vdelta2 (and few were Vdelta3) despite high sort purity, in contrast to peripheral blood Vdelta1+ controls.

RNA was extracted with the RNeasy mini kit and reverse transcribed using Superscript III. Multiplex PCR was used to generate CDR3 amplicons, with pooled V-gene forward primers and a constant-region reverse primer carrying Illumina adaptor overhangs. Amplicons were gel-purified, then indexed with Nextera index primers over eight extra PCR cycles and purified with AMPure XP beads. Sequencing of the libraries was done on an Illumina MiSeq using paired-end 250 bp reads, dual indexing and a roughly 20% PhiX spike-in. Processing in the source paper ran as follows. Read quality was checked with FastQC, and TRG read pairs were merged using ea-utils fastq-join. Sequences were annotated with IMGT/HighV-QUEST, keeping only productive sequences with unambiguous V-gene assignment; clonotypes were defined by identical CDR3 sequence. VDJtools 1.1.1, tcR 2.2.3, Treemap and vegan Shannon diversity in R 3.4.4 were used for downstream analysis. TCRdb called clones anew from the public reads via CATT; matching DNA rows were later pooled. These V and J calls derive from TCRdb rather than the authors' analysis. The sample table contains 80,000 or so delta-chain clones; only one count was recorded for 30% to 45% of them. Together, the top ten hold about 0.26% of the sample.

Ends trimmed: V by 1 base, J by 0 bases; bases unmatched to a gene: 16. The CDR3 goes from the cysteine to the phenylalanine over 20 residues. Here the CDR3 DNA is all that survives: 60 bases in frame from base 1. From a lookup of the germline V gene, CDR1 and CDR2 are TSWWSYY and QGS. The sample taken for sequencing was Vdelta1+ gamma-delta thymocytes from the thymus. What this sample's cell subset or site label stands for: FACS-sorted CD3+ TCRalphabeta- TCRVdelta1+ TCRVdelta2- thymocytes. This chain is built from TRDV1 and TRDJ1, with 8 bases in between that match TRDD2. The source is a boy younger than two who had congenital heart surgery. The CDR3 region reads CALGEPLPKVLGRYTDKLIF. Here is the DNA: TGTGCTCTTGGGGAACCCCTTCCTAAAGTTTTGGGGAGATACACCGATAAACTCATCTTT.